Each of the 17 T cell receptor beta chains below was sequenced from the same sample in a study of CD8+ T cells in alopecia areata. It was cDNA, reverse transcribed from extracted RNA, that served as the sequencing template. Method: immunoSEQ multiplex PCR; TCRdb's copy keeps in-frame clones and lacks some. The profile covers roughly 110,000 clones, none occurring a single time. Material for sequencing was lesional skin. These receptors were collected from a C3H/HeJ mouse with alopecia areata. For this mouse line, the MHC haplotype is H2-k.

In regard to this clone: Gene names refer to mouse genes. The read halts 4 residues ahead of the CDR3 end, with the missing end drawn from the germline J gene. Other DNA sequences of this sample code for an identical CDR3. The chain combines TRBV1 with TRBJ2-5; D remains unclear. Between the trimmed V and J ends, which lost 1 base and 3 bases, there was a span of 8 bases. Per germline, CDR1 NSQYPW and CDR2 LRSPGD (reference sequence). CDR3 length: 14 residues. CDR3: CTCSAVLVQDTQYF. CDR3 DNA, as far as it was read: TGCACCTGCAGTGCAGTTCTGGTTCAAGAC. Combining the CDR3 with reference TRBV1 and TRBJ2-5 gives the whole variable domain VTLLEQNPRWRLVPRGQAVNLRCILKNSQYPWMSWYQQDLQKQLQWLFTLRSPGDKEVKSLPGADYLATRVTDTELRLQVANMSQGRTLYCTCSAVLVQDTQYFGPGTRLLVL.

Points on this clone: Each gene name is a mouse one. The part of the CDR3 DNA that was read is TGCACCTGCAGTGCAGCAGGGGGCCCCACCGGG. It yields the protein CTCSAAGGPTG. The whole CDR3 sequence is CTCSAAGGPTGQLYF. This rearrangement joins TRBV1 to TRBJ2-2; the match to TRBD1 covers 8 bases. Coverage ceases 4 residues before the CDR3 finishes, and the germline J gene fills in the end. There are 15 residues in the CDR3. CDR1 is NSQYPW and CDR2 is LRSPGD in the germline V gene (reference sequence). Trimming cost V 1 base and J 4 bases; bases outside gene matches: 2.

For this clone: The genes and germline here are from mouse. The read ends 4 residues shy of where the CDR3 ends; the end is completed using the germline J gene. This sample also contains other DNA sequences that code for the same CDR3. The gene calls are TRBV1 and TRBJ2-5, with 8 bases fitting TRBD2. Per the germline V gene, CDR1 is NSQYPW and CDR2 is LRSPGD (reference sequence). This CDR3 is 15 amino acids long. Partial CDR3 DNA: TGCACCTGCAGTGCAGATCCGGGACTGGAAGAC. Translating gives CTCSADPGLED. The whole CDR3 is CTCSADPGLEDTQYF.

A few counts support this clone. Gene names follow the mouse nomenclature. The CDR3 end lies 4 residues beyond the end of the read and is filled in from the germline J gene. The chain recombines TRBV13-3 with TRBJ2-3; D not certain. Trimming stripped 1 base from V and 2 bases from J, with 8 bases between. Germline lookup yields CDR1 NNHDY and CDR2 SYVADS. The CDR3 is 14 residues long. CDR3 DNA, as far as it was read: TGTGCCAGCAGTGATACCAGAAATGCAGAA. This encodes CASSDTRNAE. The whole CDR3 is CASSDTRNAETLYF.

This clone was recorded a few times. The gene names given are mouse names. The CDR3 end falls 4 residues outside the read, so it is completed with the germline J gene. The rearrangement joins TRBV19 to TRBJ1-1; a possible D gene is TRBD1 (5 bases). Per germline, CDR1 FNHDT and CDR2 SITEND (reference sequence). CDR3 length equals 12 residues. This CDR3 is CASSMGDEEVFF. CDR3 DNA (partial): TGTGCCAGCAGTATGGGGGATGAA.

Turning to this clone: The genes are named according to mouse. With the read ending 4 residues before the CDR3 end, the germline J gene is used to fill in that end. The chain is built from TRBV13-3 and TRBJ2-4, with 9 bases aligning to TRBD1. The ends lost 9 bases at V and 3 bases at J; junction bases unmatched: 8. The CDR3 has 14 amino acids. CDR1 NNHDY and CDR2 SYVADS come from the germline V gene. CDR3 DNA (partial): TGTGCCATCACATCACAGGGGGCCCAAAAC. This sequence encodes CAITSQGAQN. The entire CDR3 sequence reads CAITSQGAQNTLYF.

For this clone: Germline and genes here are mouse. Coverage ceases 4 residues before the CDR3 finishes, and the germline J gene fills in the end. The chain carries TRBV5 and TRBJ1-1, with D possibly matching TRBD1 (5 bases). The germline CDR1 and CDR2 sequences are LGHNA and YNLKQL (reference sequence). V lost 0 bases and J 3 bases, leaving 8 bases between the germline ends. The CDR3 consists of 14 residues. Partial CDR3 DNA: TGTGCCAGCAGCCAAGATGGACAACACACA. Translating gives CASSQDGQHT. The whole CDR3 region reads CASSQDGQHTEVFF.

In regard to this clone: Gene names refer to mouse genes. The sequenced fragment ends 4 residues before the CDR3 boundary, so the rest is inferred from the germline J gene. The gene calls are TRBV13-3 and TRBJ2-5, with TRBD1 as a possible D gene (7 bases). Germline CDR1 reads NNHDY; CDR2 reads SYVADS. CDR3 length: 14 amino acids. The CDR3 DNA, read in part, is TGTGCCAGCAGTGATGAGGGGGCCAGGGAC. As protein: CASSDEGARD. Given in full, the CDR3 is CASSDEGARDTQYF. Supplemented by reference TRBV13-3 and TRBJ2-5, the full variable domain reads EAAVTQSPRSKVAVTGGKVTLSCHQTNNHDYMYWYRQDTGHGLRLIHYSYVADSTEKGDIPDGYKASRPSQENFSLILELASLSQTAVYFCASSDEGARDTQYFGPGTRLLVL.

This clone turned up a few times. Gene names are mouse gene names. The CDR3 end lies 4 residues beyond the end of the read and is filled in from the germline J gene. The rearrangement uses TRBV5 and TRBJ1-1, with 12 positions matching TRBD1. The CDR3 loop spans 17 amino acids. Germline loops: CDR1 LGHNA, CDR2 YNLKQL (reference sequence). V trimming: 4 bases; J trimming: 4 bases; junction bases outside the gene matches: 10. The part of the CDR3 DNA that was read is TGTGCCAGCAGCCTCGGGACAGGGGGCGCGTGGGGCACA. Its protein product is CASSLGTGGAWGT. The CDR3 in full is CASSLGTGGAWGTEVFF.

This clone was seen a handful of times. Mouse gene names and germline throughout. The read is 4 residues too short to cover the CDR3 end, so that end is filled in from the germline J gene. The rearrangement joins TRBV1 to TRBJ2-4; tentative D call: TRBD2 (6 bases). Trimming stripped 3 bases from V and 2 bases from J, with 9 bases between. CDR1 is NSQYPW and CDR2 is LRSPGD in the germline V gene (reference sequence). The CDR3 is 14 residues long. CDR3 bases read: TGCACCTGCAGTGCTTCTGGGGTTCAAAAC. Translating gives CTCSASGVQN. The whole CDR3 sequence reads CTCSASGVQNTLYF.

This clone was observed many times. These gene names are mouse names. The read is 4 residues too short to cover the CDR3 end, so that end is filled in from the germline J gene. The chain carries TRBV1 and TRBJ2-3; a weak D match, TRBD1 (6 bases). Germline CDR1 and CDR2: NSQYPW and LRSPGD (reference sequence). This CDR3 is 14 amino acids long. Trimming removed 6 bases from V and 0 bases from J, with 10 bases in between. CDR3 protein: CTCRRGSSAETLYF. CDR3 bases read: TGCACCTGCAGAAGGGGGTCTAGTGCAGAA. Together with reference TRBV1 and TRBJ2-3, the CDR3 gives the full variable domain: VTLLEQNPRWRLVPRGQAVNLRCILKNSQYPWMSWYQQDLQKQLQWLFTLRSPGDKEVKSLPGADYLATRVTDTELRLQVANMSQGRTLYCTCRRGSSAETLYFGSGTRLTVL.

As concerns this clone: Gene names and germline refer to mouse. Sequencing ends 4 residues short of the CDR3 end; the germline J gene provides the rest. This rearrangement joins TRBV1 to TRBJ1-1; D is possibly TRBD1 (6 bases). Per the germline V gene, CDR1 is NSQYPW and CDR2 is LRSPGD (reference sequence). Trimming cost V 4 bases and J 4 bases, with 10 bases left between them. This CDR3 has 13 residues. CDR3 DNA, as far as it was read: TGCACCTGCAGTGAGGGGGTTGGCACA. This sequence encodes CTCSEGVGT. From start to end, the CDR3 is CTCSEGVGTEVFF. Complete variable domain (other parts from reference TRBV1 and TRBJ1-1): VTLLEQNPRWRLVPRGQAVNLRCILKNSQYPWMSWYQQDLQKQLQWLFTLRSPGDKEVKSLPGADYLATRVTDTELRLQVANMSQGRTLYCTCSEGVGTEVFFGKGTRLTVV.

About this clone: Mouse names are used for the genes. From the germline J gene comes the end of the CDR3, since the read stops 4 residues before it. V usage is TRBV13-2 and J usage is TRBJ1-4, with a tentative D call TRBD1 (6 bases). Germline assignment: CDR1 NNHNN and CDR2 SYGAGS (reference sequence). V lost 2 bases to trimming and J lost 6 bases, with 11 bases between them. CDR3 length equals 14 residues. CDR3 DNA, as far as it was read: TGTGCCAGCGGTGAACAGGGCCTCGACGAA. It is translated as CASGEQGLDE. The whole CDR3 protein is CASGEQGLDERLFF.

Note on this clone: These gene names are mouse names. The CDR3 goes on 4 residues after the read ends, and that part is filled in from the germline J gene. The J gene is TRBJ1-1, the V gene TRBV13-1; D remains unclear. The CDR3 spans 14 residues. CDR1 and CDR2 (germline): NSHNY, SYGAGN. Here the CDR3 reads CASSDALPNPEVFF. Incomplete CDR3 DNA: TGTGCCAGCAGTGATGCACTCCCTAACCCA.

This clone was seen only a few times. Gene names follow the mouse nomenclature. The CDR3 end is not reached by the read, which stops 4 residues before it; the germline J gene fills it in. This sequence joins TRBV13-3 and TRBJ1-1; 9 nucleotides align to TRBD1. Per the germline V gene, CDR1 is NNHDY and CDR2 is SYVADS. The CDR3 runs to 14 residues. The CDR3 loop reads CASSDDRGQAEVFF. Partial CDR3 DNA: TGTGCCAGCAGTGATGACAGGGGGCAGGCA.

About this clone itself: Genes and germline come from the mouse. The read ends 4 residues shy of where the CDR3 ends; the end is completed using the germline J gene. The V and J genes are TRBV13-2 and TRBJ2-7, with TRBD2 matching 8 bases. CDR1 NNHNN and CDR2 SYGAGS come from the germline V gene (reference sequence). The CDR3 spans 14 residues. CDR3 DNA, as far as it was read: TGTGCCAGCGGTGATGCATACTGGGGGTAT. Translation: CASGDAYWGY. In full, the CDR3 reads CASGDAYWGYEQYF.

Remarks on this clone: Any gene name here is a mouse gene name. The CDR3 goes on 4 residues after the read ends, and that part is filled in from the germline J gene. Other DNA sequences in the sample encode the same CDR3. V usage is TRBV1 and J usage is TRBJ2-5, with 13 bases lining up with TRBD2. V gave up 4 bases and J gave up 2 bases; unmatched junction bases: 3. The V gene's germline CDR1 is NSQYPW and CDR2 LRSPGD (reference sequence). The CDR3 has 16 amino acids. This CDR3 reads CTCSGGTGGGQDTQYF. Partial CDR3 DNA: TGCACCTGCAGTGGGGGGACTGGGGGGGGCCAAGAC.